The 14 T cell receptor beta chains presented below share a single source sample, sequenced in a study of T cells in Graves' hyperthyroidism and ophthalmopathy. Amplified TCR beta CDR3 regions came from RNA transcripts. First-round RT-PCR of the TCR CDR3 relied on the HTBI primer set. TCRdb re-analysed the multiplex PCR reads in MiXCR, keeping a single row per CDR3 protein. The table shows roughly 57,000 distinct CDR3 sequences, with 53% occurring only once. The sample consisted of blood. Receptor source: a woman aged 60 to 75 with Graves' ophthalmopathy.

This clonotype appeared many times. V and J are TRBV20-1 and TRBJ2-3; 11 positions match TRBD2. The CDR3 runs 17 residues. Germline CDR1 DFQATT, CDR2 SNEGSKA (reference sequence). V was clipped by 0 bases and J by 2 bases; unmatched bases: 7. The CDR3 here is CSARDPGTSGLTDTQYF. The CDR3 DNA reads TGCAGTGCTAGAGATCCGGGGACTAGCGGCCTCACAGATACGCAGTATTTT.

This clonotype is classed as medium-sized. J is TRBJ1-2 and V is TRBV2; tentative D call: TRBD1 (6 bases). The germline CDR1 and CDR2 sequences are SNHLY and FYNNEI. The CDR3 consists of 14 residues. V was pared by 7 bases and J by 7 bases, with 19 bases between. CDR3 amino acids: CASNKGHREGGYTF. For the CDR3, the DNA is TGTGCCAGCAACAAAGGGCACAGGGAAGGTGGCTACACCTTC.

The rearrangement links TRBV5-1 to TRBJ1-5; weak D call: TRBD1 (6 bases). The CDR3 is 15 amino acids. CDR1 SGHRS and CDR2 YFSETQ come from the germline V gene. V was trimmed by 4 bases and J by 5 bases, leaving 16 bases between them. CDR3 nucleotides: TGCGCCAGCAGCGCGGGGGGCAACAGGGATCAGCCCCAGCATTTT. This sequence encodes CASSAGGNRDQPQHF.

This sequence joins TRBV6-5 and TRBJ1-4; no firm D call. The CDR3 has 15 residues. V lost 4 bases and J 0 bases, leaving 9 bases between the germline ends. CDR1 is MNHEY, CDR2 SVGAGI, per germline. CDR3 residues: CASSSNSATNEKLFF. CDR3 sequence (DNA): TGTGCCAGCAGTTCCAACAGTGCAACTAATGAAAAACTGTTTTTT.

Regarding this clonotype: No conserved phenylalanine or tryptophan is present at the end of the CDR3, so a read error is the likely explanation. The chain employs TRBV20-1 and TRBJ1-2, with TRBD1 matching 7 bases. CDR1 is DFQATT and CDR2 is SNEGSKA in the germline V gene (reference sequence). With 7 bases clipped from V and 7 bases from J, the junction kept 6 bases outside the gene matches. This CDR3 is built from 11 residues. The CDR3 DNA follows: TGCAGTGTTGTACAGGGGATTGGCTACACCTCC. This encodes CSVVQGIGYTS.

This clonotype was detected ten times or more. DNA for the CDR3: TGCGCCAGCAGCCAAGAAGACAGAATCTCTGGAAACACCATATATTTT. This gives the protein CASSQEDRISGNTIYF. V and J are TRBV4-1 and TRBJ1-3, with a weak D call TRBD1 (5 bases). V was pared by 0 bases and J by 0 bases, with 9 bases between. There are 16 residues in the CDR3. Germline V gene lookup returns CDR1 MGHRA and CDR2 YSYEKL.

Here the CDR3 reads CASSETDTYEQYF. CDR3 coding DNA: TGTGCCAGCAGTGAAACGGACACCTACGAGCAGTACTTC. The V call is TRBV2, the J call TRBJ2-7, with D perhaps matching TRBD1 (5 bases). V shed 2 bases and J shed 2 bases, with 7 bases lying between them. From germline, CDR1 is SNHLY and CDR2 FYNNEI. This CDR3 contains 13 residues.

V gene TRBV5-1 combines with J gene TRBJ2-1; tentative D call: TRBD2 (5 bases). The V gene lost 4 bases and the J gene lost 1 base, with 12 bases spanning the gap. Looked up from germline, CDR1 is SGHRS and CDR2 is YFSETQ. The CDR3 spans 15 residues. The CDR3 here is CASSPPGSSYNEQFF. The DNA for the CDR3 is TGCGCCAGCAGCCCCCCGGGGAGTTCCTACAATGAGCAGTTCTTC.

This clonotype came up a few times. The chain is built from TRBV10-3 and TRBJ2-1, with 7 bases aligning to TRBD2. This CDR3 region has 16 residues. The germline V gene encodes CDR1 ENHRY and CDR2 SYGVKD. The V and J ends lost 6 bases and 2 bases, in that order; junction bases with no gene match: 10. CDR3 in DNA: TGTGCCATCAGGCAAGCGGGGTCGCGTACCTACAATGAGCAGTTCTTC. It is translated as CAIRQAGSRTYNEQFF.

This chain connects TRBV7-2 to TRBJ2-1; the match to TRBD2 covers 14 bases. This CDR3 has 16 amino acids. Germline trimming cut 1 base from V and 8 bases from J; bases unmatched to any gene: 4. From germline, CDR1 is SGHTA and CDR2 FQGNSA. CDR3 nucleotide sequence: TGTGCCAGCAGCTTAGAAGGGACTAGCGGGGGTGATGAGCAGTTCTTC. Protein product: CASSLEGTSGGDEQFF. Full variable domain (missing parts from reference TRBV7-2 and TRBJ2-1): GAGVSQSPSNKVTEKGKDVELRCDPISGHTALYWYRQSLGQGLEFLIYFQGNSAPDKSGLPSDRFSAERTGGSVSTLTIQRTQQEDSAVYLCASSLEGTSGGDEQFFGPGTRLTVL.

CDR3 amino acids: CSAKGLAVTYEQYF. The CDR3, as DNA: TGCAGTGCCAAGGGACTAGCGGTGACCTACGAGCAGTACTTC. The chain combines TRBV20-1 with TRBJ2-7; 11 bases line up with TRBD2. The CDR3 has 14 amino acids. The J segment lost 2 bases and the V segment lost 6 bases, leaving 6 bases of the junction unmatched. Germline CDR1 DFQATT, CDR2 SNEGSKA (reference sequence).

The chain is built from TRBV29-1 and TRBJ2-7; D gene ambiguous. The CDR3 length is 11 residues. CDR1 and CDR2 from the germline V gene are SQVTM and ANQGSEA. The ends were cut back, 7 bases at V and 3 bases at J, with 10 bases in the middle. Written as DNA, the CDR3 is TGCAGCGGCTGTGGCAACTACGAGCAGTACTTC. This encodes CSGCGNYEQYF.

The V and J genes are TRBV19 and TRBJ2-3; D gene ambiguous. This CDR3 has 17 residues. CDR1 and CDR2 (germline): LNHDA, SQIVND (reference sequence). Trimming removed 3 bases from V and 0 bases from J, with 16 bases in between. The CDR3 coding sequence is TGTGCCAGTAGTATGGGCCTCCAGGCTGTGAGCACAGATACGCAGTATTTT. Its protein is CASSMGLQAVSTDTQYF.

The table lists this clonotype with many counts. The chain combines TRBV7-9 with TRBJ2-5, with 7 bases identical to TRBD1. Germline CDR1 SEHNR, CDR2 FQNEAQ (reference sequence). V shed 5 bases, J shed 1 base, and the junction held 7 bases outside the gene matches. The CDR3 spans 15 residues. DNA of the CDR3: TGTGCCAGCAGCCCGTCCGGGACAGCCCAAGAGACCCAGTACTTC. This gives the protein CASSPSGTAQETQYF.